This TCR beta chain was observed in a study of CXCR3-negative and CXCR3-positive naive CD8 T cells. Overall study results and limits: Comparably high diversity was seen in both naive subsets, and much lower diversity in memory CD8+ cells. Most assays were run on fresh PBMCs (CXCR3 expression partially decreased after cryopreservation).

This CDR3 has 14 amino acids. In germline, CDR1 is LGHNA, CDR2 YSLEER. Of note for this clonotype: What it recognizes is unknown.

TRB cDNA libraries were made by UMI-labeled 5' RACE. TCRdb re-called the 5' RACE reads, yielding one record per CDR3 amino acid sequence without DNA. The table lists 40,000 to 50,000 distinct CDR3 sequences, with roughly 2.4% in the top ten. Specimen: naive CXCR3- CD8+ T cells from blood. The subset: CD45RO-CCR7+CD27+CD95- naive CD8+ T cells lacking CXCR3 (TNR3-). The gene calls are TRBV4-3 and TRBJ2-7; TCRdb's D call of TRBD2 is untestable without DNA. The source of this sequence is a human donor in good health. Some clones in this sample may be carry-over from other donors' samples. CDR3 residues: CASSQDRSGREQYF.